The entry that follows covers one TCR beta chain sequence. What it recognizes is unknown. Sequenced material consisted of expressed TCRB transcripts (all of the isolated RNA was reverse transcribed). Clones were sequenced by immunoSEQ multiplex PCR, and TCRdb holds only the in-frame ones, with some missing. Among 400,000 to 450,000 clones, 14% were seen once, and the ten largest hold 0.035% to 0.04%. This sample is drawn from a study of beta chain features in type 1 diabetes. General study results and limits: Type 1 diabetes patients had moderately but significantly shorter TCRB CDR3s in all four CD4+ subsets. Possible PCR preference for shorter templates applied equally to patients and controls.

Sample: naive CD4+ T cells from blood. The receptor comes from a man between 25 and 39 years old in good health.

DNA of the CDR3: TGTGCCAGCAGCTCTTCCGGGACTAAGACCTACGAGCAGTACTTC. It is translated as CASSSSGTKTYEQYF. This rearrangement joins TRBV7-9 to TRBJ2-7, with TRBD2 matching over 7 bases. The CDR3 spans 15 residues. From germline, CDR1 is SEHNR and CDR2 FQNEAQ (reference sequence). With V trimmed by 4 bases and J by 2 bases, 8 bases remained unmatched.